Listed here are 10 T cell receptor beta chains from one sample, sequenced in a study of cytomegalovirus exposure and HLA in healthy donors. Both 60 Vbeta primers and 13 Jbeta primers went into the PCR. TCRdb's copy holds only in-frame clones and misses some; the assay was immunoSEQ multiplex PCR. Among about 180,000 clones, less than 80% were seen once, and the ten largest hold around 1.6%. The sample was PBMCs. These TCRs come from a man in his late teens or twenties in good health and CMV-seronegative.

There are a few counts of this clone. J is TRBJ2-1 and V is TRBV10-3, with 8 bases matching TRBD2. From germline, CDR1 is ENHRY and CDR2 SYGVKD. Trimming removed 6 bases from V and 5 bases from J; junction bases left unmatched: 6. CDR3 length equals 14 residues. The CDR3 bases are TGTGCCATCAGGGCGGGGGGCGTGGACAATGAGCAGTTCTTC. This translates into CAIRAGGVDNEQFF.

The chain is built from TRBV28 and TRBJ2-7, with 8 bases fitting TRBD2. Looked up from germline, CDR1 is MDHEN and CDR2 is SYDVKM. This CDR3 is 13 amino acids long. Losses at the gene ends were 8 bases for V and 2 bases for J; bases not matched to a gene: 5. The CDR3, as DNA: TGTGCCAGCGAAGAGCGGGAGACCTACGAGCAGTACTTC. Amino acid sequence: CASEERETYEQYF.

This chain connects TRBV9 to TRBJ2-7, with a weak D call TRBD1 (7 bases). CDR3 size: 14 residues. Germline V lookup: CDR1 SGDLS, CDR2 YYNGEE. Trimming cost V 3 bases and J 8 bases, with 18 bases left between them. The CDR3 region is CASSGLLQGGQQYF. In DNA, the CDR3 is TGTGCCAGCAGCGGCCTCTTGCAGGGGGGTCAGCAGTACTTC.

The gene calls are TRBV6-5 and TRBJ2-7; unclear D gene. Looked up from germline, CDR1 is MNHEY and CDR2 is SVGAGI. The CDR3 is made up of 13 amino acids. V was cut by 6 bases and J by 0 bases, with 9 bases left in between. The CDR3 nucleotides are TGTGCCAGCAGGCGAAAAATCTCCTACGAGCAGTACTTC. This encodes CASRRKISYEQYF.

The chain carries TRBV30 and TRBJ1-2, with TRBD1 matching 9 bases. V shed 2 bases and J 10 bases; nucleotides not matched to a gene: 8. The germline gives CDR1 GTSNPN, CDR2 SVGIG (reference sequence). CDR3 length: 13 residues. This CDR3 is CAWSSHGQGSYTF. The CDR3 DNA is TGTGCCTGGAGTAGTCACGGACAGGGGTCCTACACCTTC.

V gene TRBV7-3 combines with J gene TRBJ2-1, with 9 positions matching TRBD1. V shed 5 bases and J 7 bases; nucleotides not matched to a gene: 9. This CDR3 has 15 amino acids. CDR1 is SGHTA and CDR2 is FQGTGA in the germline V gene. CDR3 nucleotide sequence: TGTGCCAGCAGCCCAGGACAGGGGTGGATGAATGAGCAGTTCTTC. Translation gives CASSPGQGWMNEQFF.

Of note for this clone: An end of the junction does not agree with germline; a read error may underlie this. The chain is built from TRBV10-3 and TRBJ1-6; a possible D gene is TRBD1 (6 bases). There are 14 residues in the CDR3. The germline V gene encodes CDR1 ENHRY and CDR2 SYGVKD. The CDR3 sequence is CAIGEEDSNSPLHF. Here the CDR3 DNA reads TGTGCCATCGGTGAGGAGGACAGTAATTCACCCCTCCACTTT.

This sequence joins TRBV7-2 and TRBJ2-1, with 11 bases identical to TRBD2. The junction had 4 bases not matched to a gene; V was cut back by 1 base and J by 5 bases. This CDR3 is 16 amino acids long. Per germline, CDR1 SGHTA and CDR2 FQGNSA. The CDR3 DNA reads TGTGCCAGCAGCTTAGTCTTAGCGGGAGGGGACAATGAGCAGTTCTTC. Its protein is CASSLVLAGGDNEQFF. Full variable domain (outside the CDR3, taken from reference TRBV7-2 and TRBJ2-1): GAGVSQSPSNKVTEKGKDVELRCDPISGHTALYWYRQSLGQGLEFLIYFQGNSAPDKSGLPSDRFSAERTGGSVSTLTIQRTQQEDSAVYLCASSLVLAGGDNEQFFGPGTRLTVL.

This clone was detected a few times. This chain connects TRBV5-5 to TRBJ1-1; D gene uncertain. V lost 3 bases to trimming and J lost 10 bases, with 22 bases between them. CDR3 length equals 15 residues. The germline CDR1 and CDR2 sequences are SGHKS and YYEKEE (reference sequence). This chain's CDR3 is CASSSRHSTDSGAFF. Written as DNA, the CDR3 is TGTGCCAGCAGCTCAAGACATTCAACCGATAGTGGAGCTTTCTTT.

This clone is a singleton in its sample. This chain connects TRBV15 to TRBJ1-2; perhaps TRBD1 as D (5 bases). V dropped 5 bases and J dropped 0 bases, with 16 bases sitting between them. Per the germline V gene, CDR1 is LNHNV and CDR2 is YYDKDF (reference sequence). The CDR3 spans 16 residues. CDR3 DNA: TGTGCCACCAGCCCCGGGGAGGGACGAACTAACTATGGCTACACCTTC. Its translation: CATSPGEGRTNYGYTF.